These 30 T cell receptor beta chains originate from one sample sequenced in a study of identical twins. Via MiXCR, TCRdb re-called the 5' RACE reads, giving one row per CDR3 protein. The profile shows approximately 630,000 distinct CDR3 sequences, under 8.5% of them singletons. These same records also appear under a second study, on yellow fever vaccine responses in identical twins.

Sample: PBMCs. The receptors were gathered from a woman aged 18-29 years in good health.

The V and J genes are TRBV11-2 and TRBJ2-5, with 7 bases matching TRBD1. CDR3 size: 15 residues. Looked up from germline, CDR1 is SGHAT and CDR2 is FQNNGV. The V gene end was trimmed by 1 base and the J gene end by 5 bases; junction bases not matched to a gene: 7. The CDR3 DNA reads TGTGCCAGCAGCTTAGGAGTGGACAGGTCCGAGACCCAGTACTTC. This sequence encodes CASSLGVDRSETQYF. Full variable domain (rest looked up from reference TRBV11-2 and TRBJ2-5): EAGVAQSPRYKIIEKRQSVAFWCNPISGHATLYWYQQILGQGPKLLIQFQNNGVVDDSQLPKDRFSAERLKGVDSTLKIQPAKLEDSAVYLCASSLGVDRSETQYFGPGTRLLVL.

This sequence joins TRBV3-1 and TRBJ1-2, with no clear D. The germline V gene has CDR1 LGHDT and CDR2 YNNKEL (reference sequence). Trimming left V 2 bases short and J 7 bases short, with 14 bases between. The CDR3 covers 14 residues. For the CDR3, the DNA is TGTGCCAGCAGCCAACATGACTTATCCCCTGGCTACACCTTC. It encodes CASSQHDLSPGYTF.

The gene calls are TRBV5-1 and TRBJ2-1; 9 nucleotides line up with TRBD2. Germline V gives CDR1 SGHRS, CDR2 YFSETQ. This CDR3 is 14 amino acids long. The trim removed 2 bases at V and 8 bases at J, leaving 5 bases unmatched. CDR3 in amino acids: CASSLSGGLDEQFF. As DNA, the CDR3 is TGCGCCAGCAGCTTAAGCGGGGGGCTAGATGAGCAGTTCTTC.

This clonotype has ten or more counts. The CDR3 coding sequence is TGCGCCAGCAGGGGGCCGGGACAGGGGGTCGATGAGCAGTTCTTC. Its protein product is CASRGPGQGVDEQFF. The rearrangement joins TRBV5-1 to TRBJ2-1; 11 bases match TRBD1. The CDR3 contains 15 residues. V shed 5 bases, J shed 8 bases, and the junction held 9 bases outside the gene matches. CDR1 is SGHRS and CDR2 is YFSETQ in the germline V gene.

In its sample, this clonotype was seen many times. This rearrangement joins TRBV7-8 to TRBJ2-1; the match to TRBD2 covers 7 bases. This CDR3 has 18 amino acids. Germline loops: CDR1 SGHVS, CDR2 FQNEAQ. J gave up 4 bases and V 10 bases, and 22 bases lay outside the gene matches. DNA of the CDR3: TGTGCCACCATGGCTATTGGACCTCCCCGGGGGGTATACAATGAGCAGTTCTTC. The encoded protein is CATMAIGPPRGVYNEQFF.

This clonotype has only a few counts. Mismatch with germline at one junction end may stem from a read error. The chain employs TRBV20-1 and TRBJ2-2; tentatively, D is TRBD2 (5 bases). This CDR3 contains 15 residues. Germline V gene lookup returns CDR1 DFQATT and CDR2 SNEGSKA (reference sequence). The CDR3 reads CCARDATRGTGELFF. The DNA of the CDR3 is TGCTGTGCTAGAGATGCCACTCGCGGGACCGGGGAGCTGTTTTTT.

J is TRBJ2-1 and V is TRBV7-7, with TRBD1 matching over 7 bases. The V gene end was trimmed by 5 bases and the J gene end by 7 bases; junction bases not matched to a gene: 5. The germline gives CDR1 SSHAT, CDR2 FNYEAQ (reference sequence). This CDR3 comprises 13 residues. The CDR3 sequence is CASSVDRANEQFF. CDR3 sequence (DNA): TGTGCCAGCAGCGTCGACAGGGCTAATGAGCAGTTCTTC.

This rearrangement joins TRBV11-2 to TRBJ2-1; perhaps TRBD2 as D (6 bases). This CDR3 comprises 14 residues. Germline lookup yields CDR1 SGHAT and CDR2 FQNNGV. Between the trimmed V and J ends, which lost 4 bases and 8 bases, there was a span of 15 bases. This CDR3 reads CASSWGVGKDEQFF. In DNA, the CDR3 is TGTGCCAGCAGCTGGGGGGTCGGCAAAGATGAGCAGTTCTTC. The complete variable domain, with remaining parts taken from reference TRBV11-2 and TRBJ2-1, reads EAGVAQSPRYKIIEKRQSVAFWCNPISGHATLYWYQQILGQGPKLLIQFQNNGVVDDSQLPKDRFSAERLKGVDSTLKIQPAKLEDSAVYLCASSWGVGKDEQFFGPGTRLTVL.

This clonotype was counted only a few times. V usage is TRBV20-1 and J usage is TRBJ1-2; D possibly corresponds to TRBD1 (5 bases). With 4 bases removed from V and 0 bases from J, the gap between germline ends came to 18 bases. Looked up from germline, CDR1 is DFQATT and CDR2 is SNEGSKA (reference sequence). CDR3 length: 16 amino acids. The CDR3 protein is CSATRPTALANYGYTF. The CDR3 nucleotides read TGCAGTGCTACCCGGCCGACAGCGCTAGCTAACTATGGCTACACCTTC.

This clonotype occurred a few times. This chain connects TRBV15 to TRBJ2-3; 8 bases fit TRBD2. CDR3 length: 17 residues. CDR1 is LNHNV and CDR2 is YYDKDF in the germline V gene (reference sequence). With V trimmed by 0 bases and J by 3 bases, 8 bases remained unmatched. The CDR3 nucleotides read TGTGCCACCAGCAGAGATTACACGGGGGGGCCGACAGATACGCAGTATTTT. This sequence encodes CATSRDYTGGPTDTQYF.

This clonotype was detected only a few times. J is TRBJ2-2 and V is TRBV5-6; 8 bases are a match to TRBD2. The CDR3 runs 16 residues. The trim removed 0 bases at V and 6 bases at J, leaving 7 bases unmatched. Germline CDR1 SGHDT, CDR2 YYEEEE. CDR3 loop: CASSLAFAGRAGELFF. The CDR3 DNA follows: TGTGCCAGCAGCTTGGCCTTTGCCGGGAGGGCCGGGGAGCTGTTTTTT.

This clonotype has only a few counts. This rearrangement joins TRBV29-1 to TRBJ2-1; D unclear. This CDR3 region has 10 residues. CDR1 SQVTM and CDR2 ANQGSEA come from the germline V gene. V was cut by 6 bases and J by 12 bases, with 12 bases left in between. CDR3 region: CSVNKIGQFF. The CDR3 bases are TGCAGCGTAAACAAAATAGGGCAGTTCTTC.

CDR3 residues: CASSPQDRAGYGYTF. CDR3 nucleotides: TGTGCCAGCAGTCCCCAGGACAGGGCTGGGTATGGCTACACCTTC. This chain uses TRBV6-1 with TRBJ1-2, with TRBD1 identical over 8 bases. The CDR3 consists of 15 residues. CDR1 MNHNS and CDR2 SASEGT come from the germline V gene. V was clipped by 5 bases and J by 5 bases; unmatched bases: 10.

This clonotype turned up a few times. The rearrangement joins TRBV10-3 to TRBJ1-1; no reliable D call. CDR3 size: 13 residues. V was cut by 11 bases and J by 0 bases, with 13 bases left in between. Germline loops: CDR1 ENHRY, CDR2 SYGVKD. CDR3 in amino acids: CAARGSLNTEAFF. The CDR3 DNA is TGTGCCGCCCGGGGTTCCTTGAACACTGAAGCTTTCTTT.

This clonotype was counted many times. The chain carries TRBV20-1 and TRBJ2-3, with TRBD1 identical over 8 bases. Germline V CDR1 and CDR2: DFQATT, SNEGSKA (reference sequence). The CDR3 has 14 residues. The ends lost 3 bases at V and 5 bases at J; junction bases unmatched: 7. CDR3 loop: CSARDAGGLDTQYF. CDR3 sequence (DNA): TGCAGTGCTAGGGACGCAGGGGGCTTAGATACGCAGTATTTT.

V usage is TRBV18 and J usage is TRBJ2-1, with 8 nucleotides matching TRBD1. The CDR3 loop spans 16 amino acids. Germline V gene data show CDR1 as KGHSH and CDR2 as LQKENI. V lost 3 bases and J lost 0; bases outside the gene matches: 4. CDR3: CASSPRQGFSYNEQFF. CDR3 DNA: TGTGCCAGCTCACCGCGACAGGGGTTCTCCTACAATGAGCAGTTCTTC.

This clonotype was seen repeatedly, ten times or more. V is TRBV15 and J is TRBJ2-2; the match to TRBD1 covers 7 bases. The V segment lost 1 base and the J segment 5 bases; nucleotides outside the gene matches: 4. The CDR3 covers 15 residues. The germline CDR1 and CDR2 sequences are LNHNV and YYDKDF (reference sequence). Here the CDR3 DNA reads TGTGCCACCAGCAGAGCGGGGACAGATACCGGGGAGCTGTTTTTT. It encodes CATSRAGTDTGELFF.

The sample holds many counts of this clonotype. This chain connects TRBV12-3 or TRBV12-4 to TRBJ2-7; 7 nucleotides align to TRBD1. The CDR3 contains 13 residues. V lost 7 bases to trimming and J lost 2 bases; unmatched junction nucleotides: 5. CDR3 nucleotide sequence: TGTGCCAGCAAGGGGACAGTGACCTACGAGCAGTACTTC. It translates to CASKGTVTYEQYF.

This clonotype was observed many times. V usage is TRBV27 and J usage is TRBJ2-5, with 8 bases matching TRBD2. V was clipped by 5 bases and J by 5 bases; unmatched bases: 7. The CDR3 is 14 amino acids. Germline-derived CDR1 and CDR2 are MNHEY and SMNVEV (reference sequence). CDR3 amino acids: CASSSGSPWETQYF. The CDR3 region has the DNA TGTGCCAGCAGTAGCGGGAGCCCTTGGGAGACCCAGTACTTC.

This clonotype was seen only a few times. The chain couples TRBV3-1 to TRBJ2-5, with D perhaps assigned TRBD1 or TRBD2 (5 bases each). CDR3 length equals 16 residues. Deletions cut 0 bases from V and 3 bases from J, with 14 bases between. The germline V gene has CDR1 LGHDT and CDR2 YNNKEL (reference sequence). The CDR3 nucleotides are TGTGCCAGCAGCCAAGACGGGGCCGGAACCGAAGAGACCCAGTACTTC. Translating gives CASSQDGAGTEETQYF.

This clonotype occurred a few times. The chain joins TRBV14 to TRBJ2-5; maybe TRBD1 (5 bases). Trimming removed 1 base at V and 7 bases at J, with 13 bases between. The CDR3 is made up of 14 amino acids. Germline V gene data show CDR1 as SGHDN and CDR2 as FVKESK. The CDR3 coding sequence is TGTGCCAGCAGCCAAGCAGGCAGTGGGGCGACCCAGTACTTC. It yields the protein CASSQAGSGATQYF.

This chain joins TRBV11-1 and TRBJ1-3; 11 bases are a match to TRBD1. The CDR3 loop spans 18 amino acids. Looked up from germline, CDR1 is SGHAT and CDR2 is FQDESV (reference sequence). The V segment lost 4 bases and the J segment 0 bases; nucleotides outside the gene matches: 8. CDR3 amino acids: CASSSPGQGDSSGNTIYF. The CDR3 DNA reads TGTGCCAGCAGCTCCCCGGGACAGGGGGACAGCTCTGGAAACACCATATATTTT. The full variable domain, with the rest looked up from reference TRBV11-1 and TRBJ1-3, is EAEVAQSPRYKITEKSQAVAFWCDPISGHATLYWYRQILGQGPELLVQFQDESVVDDSQLPKDRFSAERLKGVDSTLKIQPAELGDSAMYLCASSSPGQGDSSGNTIYFGEGSWLTVV.

This clonotype came up a few times. The chain employs TRBV7-8 and TRBJ2-1, with D perhaps TRBD1 or TRBD2 (5 bases each). The germline gives CDR1 SGHVS, CDR2 FQNEAQ. With 3 bases removed from V and 7 bases from J, the gap between germline ends came to 19 bases. The CDR3 runs 16 residues. As DNA, the CDR3 is TGTGCCAGCAGCTTCTTGGGAAGAGGGGCGCTTAATGAGCAGTTCTTC. Protein sequence: CASSFLGRGALNEQFF.

The sample holds many counts of this clonotype. The rearrangement joins TRBV6-1 to TRBJ2-7; 7 bases agree with TRBD1. With 6 bases clipped from V and 1 base from J, the junction kept 6 bases outside the gene matches. Germline V CDR1 and CDR2: MNHNS, SASEGT. The CDR3 has 14 residues. CDR3 sequence (DNA): TGTGCCAGCAGGAATCTACAGGGGTCCTACGAGCAGTACTTC. It codes for CASRNLQGSYEQYF.

This clonotype was picked up a small number of times. The rearrangement joins TRBV7-9 to TRBJ2-1, with 8 bases that match TRBD2. V shed 2 bases, J shed 4 bases, and the junction held 10 bases outside the gene matches. Germline V gene data show CDR1 as SEHNR and CDR2 as FQNEAQ (reference sequence). The CDR3 sequence is 17 residues long. DNA for the CDR3: TGTGCCAGCAGCTTAAAACCCTTCGCGGGAGGTTACAATGAGCAGTTCTTC. Translated: CASSLKPFAGGYNEQFF.

J is TRBJ1-6 and V is TRBV6-6; possibly TRBD1 for D (6 bases). CDR1 and CDR2 (germline): MNHNY, SVGAGI (reference sequence). CDR3 length equals 13 residues. Deletions cut 8 bases from V and 7 bases from J, with 12 bases between. The CDR3 loop is CASRQATNSPLHF. Written as DNA, the CDR3 is TGTGCCAGCCGACAGGCCACGAATTCACCCCTCCACTTT.

This clonotype was recorded many times. V gene TRBV20-1 combines with J gene TRBJ1-1; TRBD1 matches 10 bases. This CDR3 contains 15 residues. J gave up 6 bases and V 0 bases, and 7 bases lay outside the gene matches. The germline V gene encodes CDR1 DFQATT and CDR2 SNEGSKA (reference sequence). The CDR3, as DNA: TGCAGTGCTAGAGACCGGGACAGGGGACTCCCTGAAGCTTTCTTT. It encodes CSARDRDRGLPEAFF.

Ten or more counts support this clonotype. The chain has TRBV24-1 and TRBJ2-5; D remains unclear. V was pared by 4 bases and J by 5 bases, with 7 bases between. The CDR3 covers 12 residues. Looked up from germline, CDR1 is KGHDR and CDR2 is SFDVKD. The DNA for the CDR3 is TGTGCCACCAGTGACTTTGGGGAGACCCAGTACTTC. Residues: CATSDFGETQYF.

V usage is TRBV2 and J usage is TRBJ1-5, with D perhaps TRBD1 (5 bases). CDR1 and CDR2 from the germline V gene are SNHLY and FYNNEI. Deletions cut 3 bases from V and 3 bases from J, with 15 bases between. The CDR3 sequence is 16 residues long. CDR3 residues: CASSEDWGKFNQPQHF. In DNA, the CDR3 is TGTGCCAGCAGTGAGGATTGGGGGAAATTCAATCAGCCCCAGCATTTT.

The genes are TRBV3-1 and TRBJ2-7; 11 positions match TRBD1. Germline V lookup: CDR1 LGHDT, CDR2 YNNKEL (reference sequence). The CDR3 runs to 17 residues. V was pared by 0 bases and J by 4 bases, with 8 bases of the junction left unmatched. CDR3 loop: CASSQDILGQGDYEQYF. The CDR3, as DNA: TGTGCCAGCAGCCAAGACATTCTGGGACAGGGGGATTACGAGCAGTACTTC.